The next 30 T cell receptor beta chains were all read from a single sample in a study of T cells in women clearing cervical HPV infection. Measured with immunoSEQ multiplex PCR; TCRdb has only the in-frame clones, and not every one. The sample's table shows roughly 48,000 clones. Sequenced material: blood buffy coat. The receptors were sampled from a woman aged 18 to 75 with a cervical HPV16 infection that either progressed to CIN3+ or cleared (not recorded which).

Of note for this clone: Coverage ceases 3 residues before the CDR3 finishes, and the germline J gene fills in the end. The chain carries TRBV7-2 and TRBJ2-2; 8 positions agree with TRBD1. The CDR3 has 15 amino acids. Germline CDR1 SGHTA, CDR2 FQGNSA. Trimming at V came to 3 bases and at J to 4 bases, leaving 4 bases not matched to a gene. The sequenced CDR3 bases are TGTGCCAGCAGCTTTGGGGACAGGAGCACCGGGGAG. Its protein is CASSFGDRSTGE. The whole CDR3 reads CASSFGDRSTGELFF.

On this clone itself: The read stops 3 residues short of the end of the CDR3; the missing end is completed from the germline J gene. This rearrangement joins TRBV12-3 or TRBV12-4 to TRBJ2-2, with D possibly matching TRBD1 (5 bases). The V end lost 2 bases, the J end lost 6 bases, and 13 bases lay between the germline ends. The CDR3 length is 15 residues. Here the CDR3 reads CASSLLQGGSGELFF. Partial CDR3 DNA: TGTGCCAGCAGTTTATTGCAGGGTGGGTCCGGGGAG.

The chain's CDR3 is CASSKPGLPYEQYF. Incomplete CDR3 DNA: TGTGCCAGCAGTAAACCGGGACTTCCCTACGAG. J is TRBJ2-7 and V is TRBV28, with TRBD2 as a possible D gene (6 bases). The CDR3 goes on 3 residues after the read ends, and that part is filled in from the germline J gene. Trimming removed 5 bases from V and 2 bases from J, with 13 bases in between. CDR3 length: 14 residues. Looked up from germline, CDR1 is MDHEN and CDR2 is SYDVKM.

As to this clone: Coverage ceases 3 residues before the CDR3 finishes, and the germline J gene fills in the end. The V gene is TRBV5-1, the J gene TRBJ1-6; D is ambiguous. Germline-derived CDR1 and CDR2 are SGHRS and YFSETQ. This CDR3 comprises 16 residues. V was trimmed by 3 bases and J by 0 bases, leaving 10 bases between them. The sequenced CDR3 bases are TGCGCCAGCAGCTCCCGAGCGAGCTCCTATAATTCACCC. Protein: CASSSRASSYNSP. The whole CDR3 region reads CASSSRASSYNSPLHF. The whole variable domain, filled in from reference TRBV5-1 and TRBJ1-6, reads KAGVTQTPRYLIKTRGQQVTLSCSPISGHRSVSWYQQTPGQGLQFLFEYFSETQRNKGNFPGRFSGRQFSNSRSEMNVSTLELGDSALYLCASSSRASSYNSPLHFGNGTRLTVT.

The CDR3 loop is CASTDRVSNQPQHF. The sequenced part of the CDR3 DNA is TGTGCCAGTACCGATAGGGTTAGCAATCAGCCC. This sequence joins TRBV19 and TRBJ1-5; D is uncertain. The sequence runs out 3 residues before the end of the CDR3; the remainder is reconstructed from the germline J gene. V lost 7 bases and J 0 bases, leaving 10 bases between the germline ends. CDR3 size: 14 residues. Germline CDR1 LNHDA, CDR2 SQIVND (reference sequence).

In the case of this clone: The read terminates 3 residues before the CDR3 end, so the remaining end is supplied by the germline J gene. The rearrangement links TRBV7-3 to TRBJ2-7, with D possibly being TRBD1 (6 bases). CDR1 and CDR2 from the germline V gene are SGHTA and FQGTGA. This CDR3 is built from 13 residues. V dropped 6 bases and J dropped 6 bases, with 15 bases sitting between them. The CDR3 loop reads CASSLVGQPEQYF. The CDR3 DNA, read in part, is TGTGCCAGCAGTTTGGTCGGACAGCCCGAG.

Of note for this clone: The read comes to an end 3 residues before the CDR3 does, leaving the germline J gene to fill in the end. The chain links TRBV5-4 to TRBJ1-2; weak D call: TRBD1 (5 bases). The V gene lost 0 bases and the J gene lost 4 bases, with 13 bases spanning the gap. This CDR3 spans 15 amino acids. Germline CDR1 is SGHNT and CDR2 is YYREEE (reference sequence). Here the CDR3 reads CASSLAGQGGYGYTF. The CDR3 DNA, read in part, is TGTGCCAGCAGCTTGGCTGGGCAGGGCGGCTATGGC.

About this clone itself: The read terminates 3 residues ahead of where the CDR3 ends, so the germline J gene completes it. This chain uses TRBV28 with TRBJ2-7, with D maybe TRBD2 (6 bases). The CDR3 is made up of 12 amino acids. The V and J ends lost 2 bases and 5 bases respectively, with 7 bases between them. CDR1 is MDHEN and CDR2 is SYDVKM in the germline V gene. The CDR3 spells CASSLRRDEQYF. CDR3 DNA (partial): TGTGCCAGCAGTTTACGGAGGGACGAG.

Comments on this clone: The sequence runs out 3 residues before the end of the CDR3; the remainder is reconstructed from the germline J gene. The genes are TRBV10-3 and TRBJ2-3, with a weak D call TRBD2 (7 bases). The CDR3 has 14 amino acids. Germline assignment: CDR1 ENHRY and CDR2 SYGVKD. Trimming stripped 9 bases from V and 1 base from J, with 14 bases between. This CDR3 is CAISAGAGTDTQYF. The sequenced part of the CDR3 DNA is TGTGCCATATCCGCGGGGGCGGGCACAGATACG.

Remarks on this clone: The read halts 3 residues ahead of the CDR3 end, with the missing end drawn from the germline J gene. This chain uses TRBV19 with TRBJ2-3; D may be TRBD1 (6 bases). CDR3 length equals 15 residues. V was cut by 5 bases and J by 2 bases, with 14 bases left in between. CDR1 and CDR2 (germline): LNHDA, SQIVND (reference sequence). The covered CDR3 bases are TGTGCCAGTAGTCGACAGACAGGTCTCACAGATACG. It yields the protein CASSRQTGLTDT. The whole CDR3 protein is CASSRQTGLTDTQYF.

A remark on this clone: The missing CDR3 end, 3 residues past where the read stops, is filled in from the germline J gene. The rearrangement uses TRBV20-1 and TRBJ2-7; D gene unclear. Trimming cost V 3 bases and J 3 bases, with 12 bases left between them. From germline, CDR1 is DFQATT and CDR2 SNEGSKA (reference sequence). This CDR3 spans 13 amino acids. The part of the CDR3 DNA that was read is TGCAGTGCTAGGTTCGTACAGCTCTACGAG. Protein: CSARFVQLYE. The whole CDR3 sequence is CSARFVQLYEQYF.

As concerns this clone: Coverage ceases 3 residues before the CDR3 finishes, and the germline J gene fills in the end. The chain couples TRBV19 to TRBJ2-2; no clear D gene. The CDR3 extends over 14 amino acids. In germline, CDR1 is LNHDA, CDR2 SQIVND (reference sequence). The germline V and J ends were trimmed by 3 bases and 1 base, with 6 bases remaining between them. The CDR3 region is CASSITKNTGELFF. The CDR3 bases that were read are TGTGCCAGTAGTATCACAAAGAACACCGGGGAG.

As regards this clone: The read gets to within 3 residues of the CDR3 end, and the germline J gene fills in the rest. The chain uses TRBV20-1 and TRBJ2-3, with TRBD2 matching over 11 bases. The CDR3 totals 14 residues. Trimming took 5 bases from V and 7 from J; bases not matched to a gene: 8. In germline, CDR1 is DFQATT, CDR2 SNEGSKA (reference sequence). CDR3 residues: CSAPRLAGGHTQYF. The part of the CDR3 DNA that was read is TGCAGTGCTCCCCGGTTAGCGGGAGGGCATACG.

On this clone itself: The read is 3 residues too short to cover the CDR3 end, so that end is filled in from the germline J gene. The genes are TRBV5-4 and TRBJ2-7; 9 bases map to TRBD1. Germline V gene lookup returns CDR1 SGHNT and CDR2 YYREEE (reference sequence). This CDR3 is 14 amino acids long. Trimming at V came to 4 bases and at J to 6 bases, leaving 8 bases not matched to a gene. The chain's CDR3 is CASSLGGQGAEQYF. Incomplete CDR3 DNA: TGTGCCAGCAGCCTGGGGGGACAGGGAGCCGAG.

Comment on this clone: From the germline J gene comes the end of the CDR3, since the read stops 3 residues before it. The chain couples TRBV11-3 to TRBJ2-5; the match to TRBD1 covers 7 bases. V was pared by 8 bases and J by 3 bases, with 6 bases of the junction left unmatched. The CDR3 covers 13 residues. The germline V gene has CDR1 SGHNT and CDR2 YENEEA. CDR3 bases read: TGTGCCAGCTCTCAGGGACAGAAAGAGACC. This codes for CASSQGQKET. The full CDR3 sequence reads CASSQGQKETQYF.

Details on this clone: Read sequence stops 3 residues before the CDR3 end, and the germline J gene provides the missing end. The gene calls are TRBV10-1 and TRBJ2-5, with 8 bases identical to TRBD1. CDR1 WNHNN and CDR2 SYGVQD come from the germline V gene (reference sequence). The CDR3 runs 17 residues. V shed 3 bases, J shed 4 bases, and the junction held 13 bases outside the gene matches. CDR3 DNA (partial): TGCGCCAGCAGTGAATATGGGACAGGACTGGCTGGAGAGACC. It yields the protein CASSEYGTGLAGET. The CDR3 as a whole reads CASSEYGTGLAGETQYF.

About this clone itself: The CDR3 end falls 3 residues outside the read, so it is completed with the germline J gene. This sequence joins TRBV5-4 and TRBJ2-5; no clear D. In germline, CDR1 is SGHNT, CDR2 YYREEE (reference sequence). Trimming pared 0 bases from V and 5 bases from J, leaving 8 bases between. This CDR3 is built from 13 residues. The CDR3 region is CASSLGPLETQYF. CDR3 DNA, as far as it was read: TGTGCCAGCAGCTTGGGTCCCCTGGAGACC.

Here the CDR3 reads CASSQIAGSYNEQFF. The sequenced CDR3 bases are TGTGCCAGCTCCCAGATAGCGGGGTCCTACAATGAG. This chain connects TRBV18 to TRBJ2-1, with TRBD2 matching 8 bases. Read data end 3 residues before the CDR3 end; the end is taken from the germline J gene. Losses at the gene ends were 6 bases for V and 1 base for J; bases not matched to a gene: 5. Germline loops: CDR1 KGHSH, CDR2 LQKENI. CDR3 length: 15 amino acids. The complete variable domain, with remaining parts taken from reference TRBV18 and TRBJ2-1, reads NAGVMQNPRHLVRRRGQEARLRCSPMKGHSHVYWYRQLPEEGLKFMVYLQKENIIDESGMPKERFSAEFPKEGPSILRIQQVVRGDSAAYFCASSQIAGSYNEQFFGPGTRLTVL.

A remark on this clone: The read gets to within 3 residues of the CDR3 end, and the germline J gene fills in the rest. The J gene is TRBJ1-2, the V gene TRBV18, with D hard to call. Trimming removed 5 bases from V and 0 bases from J, with 10 bases in between. The CDR3 extends over 14 amino acids. Germline V CDR1 and CDR2: KGHSH, LQKENI. CDR3 DNA (partial): TGTGCCAGCTCATCGACACAGACTAACTATGGC. Protein sequence: CASSSTQTNYG. The whole CDR3 sequence is CASSSTQTNYGYTF.

Comment on this clone: The observed sequence ends 3 residues before the CDR3 terminus, with the missing tail filled in from the germline J gene. The rearrangement joins TRBV20-1 to TRBJ1-1, with TRBD1 matching 12 bases. The CDR3 has 17 residues. CDR1 and CDR2 from the germline V gene are DFQATT and SNEGSKA (reference sequence). The sequenced part of the CDR3 DNA is TGCAGTGCTAGACCCCTGGGACAGGGGGCAAGGGATGAGGAA. Protein sequence: CSARPLGQGARDEE. The full CDR3 protein reads CSARPLGQGARDEEAFF.

Worth noting for this clone: With the read ending 3 residues before the CDR3 end, the germline J gene is used to fill in that end. This chain connects TRBV6-2 or TRBV6-3 to TRBJ1-4; tentatively, D is TRBD1 (5 bases). With 2 bases removed from V and 0 bases from J, the gap between germline ends came to 10 bases. This CDR3 has 16 amino acids. The V gene's germline CDR1 is MNHEY and CDR2 SVGEGT. The sequenced part of the CDR3 DNA is TGTGCCAGCAGTTACCCTTCAGGGCCAACTAATGAAAAA. This encodes CASSYPSGPTNEK. Given in full, the CDR3 is CASSYPSGPTNEKLFF.

On this clone itself: The missing CDR3 end, 3 residues past where the read stops, is filled in from the germline J gene. This chain links TRBV20-1 with TRBJ1-1, with D possibly TRBD1 on 6 matching bases. Per the germline V gene, CDR1 is DFQATT and CDR2 is SNEGSKA (reference sequence). Trimming stripped 1 base from V and 3 bases from J, with 12 bases between. The CDR3 spans 14 residues. The covered CDR3 bases are TGCAGTGCTAGAGCCAGGGGTAGGGACACTGAA. This codes for CSARARGRDTE. The entire CDR3 reads CSARARGRDTEAFF.

Concerning this clone: The observed sequence ends 3 residues before the CDR3 terminus, with the missing tail filled in from the germline J gene. The chain couples TRBV20-1 to TRBJ1-1, with 7 nucleotides matching TRBD1. After removal of 0 bases from V and 1 base from J, the junction contained 2 bases not matched to a gene. The CDR3 sequence is 14 residues long. CDR1 and CDR2 from the germline V gene are DFQATT and SNEGSKA (reference sequence). The sequenced part of the CDR3 DNA is TGCAGTGCTAGAGAGGGACAGAGGAACACTGAA. As protein: CSAREGQRNTE. The entire CDR3 sequence reads CSAREGQRNTEAFF.

About this clone itself: The CDR3 is cut off 3 residues early in the read; its end comes from the germline J gene. The rearrangement joins TRBV5-6 to TRBJ2-5; D uncertain. The V end lost 1 base, the J end lost 3 bases, and 7 bases lay between the germline ends. The germline CDR1 and CDR2 sequences are SGHDT and YYEEEE. This CDR3 is built from 13 residues. CDR3 DNA (partial): TGTGCCAGCAGCTTGACAGATAAAGAGACC. It is translated as CASSLTDKET. The full CDR3 is CASSLTDKETQYF.

As for this clone: The read ends 3 residues early relative to the CDR3; the germline J gene fills the gap. The V and J genes are TRBV19 and TRBJ1-1, with a possible D match to TRBD1 (5 bases). Germline loops: CDR1 LNHDA, CDR2 SQIVND (reference sequence). CDR3 size: 13 residues. Trimming left V 7 bases short and J 4 bases short, with 13 bases between. The chain's CDR3 is CASITAGGTEAFF. The sequenced CDR3 bases are TGTGCCAGTATCACGGCGGGGGGCACTGAA.

Regarding this clone: The CDR3 end falls 3 residues outside the read, so it is completed with the germline J gene. The V and J genes are TRBV2 and TRBJ2-5, with 11 bases matching TRBD2. The germline V gene encodes CDR1 SNHLY and CDR2 FYNNEI. This CDR3 is built from 15 residues. J lost 2 bases, V lost 4 bases, and 3 bases had no gene match. The CDR3 region is CASSGTSGYQETQYF. The part of the CDR3 DNA that was read is TGTGCCAGCAGTGGGACTAGCGGGTATCAAGAGACC. The full variable domain, rest sourced from reference TRBV2 and TRBJ2-5, is EPEVTQTPSHQVTQMGQEVILRCVPISNHLYFYWYRQILGQKVEFLVSFYNNEISEKSEIFDDQFSVERPDGSNFTLKIRSTKLEDSAMYFCASSGTSGYQETQYFGPGTRLLVL.

As to this clone: Sequencing ends 3 residues short of the CDR3 end; the germline J gene provides the rest. The chain employs TRBV5-1 and TRBJ2-1; 13 bases are a match to TRBD2. J gave up 4 bases and V 2 bases, and 6 bases lay outside the gene matches. This CDR3 is built from 17 residues. The V gene's germline CDR1 is SGHRS and CDR2 YFSETQ. Partial CDR3 DNA: TGCGCCAGCAGCTTTAACGGACTAGCGGGAGTATACAATGAG. Translated: CASSFNGLAGVYNE. The CDR3 in full is CASSFNGLAGVYNEQFF.

About this clone itself: The CDR3 goes on 3 residues after the read ends, and that part is filled in from the germline J gene. V usage is TRBV10-3 and J usage is TRBJ1-6; the match to TRBD1 covers 7 bases. CDR3 length equals 14 residues. The V gene's germline CDR1 is ENHRY and CDR2 SYGVKD. The V gene end was trimmed by 6 bases and the J gene end by 5 bases; junction bases not matched to a gene: 4. The covered CDR3 bases are TGTGCCATCAGCTTGGGACAGAATAATTCACCC. Translated: CAISLGQNNSP. The whole CDR3 sequence reads CAISLGQNNSPLHF.

About this clone itself: Read data end 3 residues before the CDR3 end; the end is taken from the germline J gene. This rearrangement joins TRBV7-7 to TRBJ1-1; D gene unclear. The CDR3 contains 13 residues. V lost 1 base, J lost 1 base, and 4 bases lay in between. Per germline, CDR1 SSHAT and CDR2 FNYEAQ (reference sequence). The CDR3 region is CASSLVQNTEAFF. Incomplete CDR3 DNA: TGTGCCAGCAGCTTAGTTCAGAACACTGAA.

To note about this clone: The read ends 3 residues early relative to the CDR3; the germline J gene fills the gap. V usage is TRBV10-1 and J usage is TRBJ2-7; 9 positions agree with TRBD1. CDR3 length: 12 residues. Looked up from germline, CDR1 is WNHNN and CDR2 is SYGVQD (reference sequence). The V and J ends lost 8 bases and 3 bases, in that order; junction bases with no gene match: 2. The sequenced CDR3 bases are TGCGCCAGCGGACAGGGGAACTACGAG. It translates to CASGQGNYE. The entire CDR3 reads CASGQGNYEQYF.